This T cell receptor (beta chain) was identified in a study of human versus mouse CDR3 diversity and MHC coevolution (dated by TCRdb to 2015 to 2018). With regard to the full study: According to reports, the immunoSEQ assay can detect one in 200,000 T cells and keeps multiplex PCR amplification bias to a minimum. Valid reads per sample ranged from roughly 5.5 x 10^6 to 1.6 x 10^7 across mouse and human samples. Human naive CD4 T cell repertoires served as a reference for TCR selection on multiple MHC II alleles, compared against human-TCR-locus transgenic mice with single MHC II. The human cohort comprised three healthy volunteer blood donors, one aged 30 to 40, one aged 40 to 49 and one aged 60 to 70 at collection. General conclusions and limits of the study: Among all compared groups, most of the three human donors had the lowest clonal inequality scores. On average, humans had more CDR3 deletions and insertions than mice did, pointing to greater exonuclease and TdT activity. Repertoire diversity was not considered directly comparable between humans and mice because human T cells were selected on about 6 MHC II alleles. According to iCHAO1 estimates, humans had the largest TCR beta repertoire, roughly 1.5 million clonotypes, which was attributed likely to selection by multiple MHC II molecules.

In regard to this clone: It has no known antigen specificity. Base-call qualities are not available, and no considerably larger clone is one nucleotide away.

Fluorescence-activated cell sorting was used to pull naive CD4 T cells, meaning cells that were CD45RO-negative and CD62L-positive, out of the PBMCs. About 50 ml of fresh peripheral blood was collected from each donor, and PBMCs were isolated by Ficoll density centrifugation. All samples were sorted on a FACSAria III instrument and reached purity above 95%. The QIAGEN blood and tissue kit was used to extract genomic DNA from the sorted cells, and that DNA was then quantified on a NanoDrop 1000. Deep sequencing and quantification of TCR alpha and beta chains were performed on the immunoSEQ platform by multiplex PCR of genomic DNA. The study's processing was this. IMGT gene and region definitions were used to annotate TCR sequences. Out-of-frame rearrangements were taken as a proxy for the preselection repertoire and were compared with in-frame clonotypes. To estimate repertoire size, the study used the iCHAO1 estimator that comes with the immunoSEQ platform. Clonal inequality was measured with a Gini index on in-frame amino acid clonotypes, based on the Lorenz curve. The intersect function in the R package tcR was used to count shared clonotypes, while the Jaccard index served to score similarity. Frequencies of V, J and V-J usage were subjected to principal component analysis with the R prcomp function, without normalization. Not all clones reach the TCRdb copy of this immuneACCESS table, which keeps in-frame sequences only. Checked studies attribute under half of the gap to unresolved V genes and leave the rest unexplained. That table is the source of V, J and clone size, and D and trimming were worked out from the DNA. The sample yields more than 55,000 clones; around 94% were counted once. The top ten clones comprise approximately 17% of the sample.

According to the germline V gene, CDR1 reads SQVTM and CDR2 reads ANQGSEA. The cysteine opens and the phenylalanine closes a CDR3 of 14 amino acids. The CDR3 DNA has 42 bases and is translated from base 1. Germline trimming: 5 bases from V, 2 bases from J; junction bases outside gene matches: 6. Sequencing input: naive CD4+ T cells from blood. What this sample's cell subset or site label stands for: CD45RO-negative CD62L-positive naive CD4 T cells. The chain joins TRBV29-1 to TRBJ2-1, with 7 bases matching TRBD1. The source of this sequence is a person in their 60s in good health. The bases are TGCAGCGTTAGAAAGACAGGGCCCTACAATGAGCAGTTCTTC. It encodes CSVRKTGPYNEQFF.